This TCR beta chain was profiled in a study of T cell responses to AZD1222 COVID-19 vaccine. Study findings and constraints: Seropositive AZD1222 recipients at baseline numbered only six or seven. The peak T cell response came first, and repertoires were sampled only after it. A mostly white British donor set with more females was recruited, and clonal diversity was possibly underestimated.

Germline assignment: CDR1 SNHLY and CDR2 FYNNEI. V lost 9 bases and J lost 7; bases outside the gene matches: 4. This CDR3 comprises 12 residues. Libraries were prepared by immunoSEQ multiplex PCR; TCRdb keeps only in-frame clonotypes and omits some of them. The table has some 99,000 clones, around 93% seen once; the top ten hold 6% to 8%. A remark on this clone: Its specificity is unknown.

This chain joins TRBV2 and TRBJ1-4; 8 bases map to TRBD1. The clonotype originates from an adult in good health. The sample was peripheral blood, taken on day 0 of AZD1222 vaccination. CDR3 DNA sequence: TGTGCCAGTCAGGGGGCTGGTGAAAAACTGTTTTTT. Amino acid sequence: CASQGAGEKLFF.